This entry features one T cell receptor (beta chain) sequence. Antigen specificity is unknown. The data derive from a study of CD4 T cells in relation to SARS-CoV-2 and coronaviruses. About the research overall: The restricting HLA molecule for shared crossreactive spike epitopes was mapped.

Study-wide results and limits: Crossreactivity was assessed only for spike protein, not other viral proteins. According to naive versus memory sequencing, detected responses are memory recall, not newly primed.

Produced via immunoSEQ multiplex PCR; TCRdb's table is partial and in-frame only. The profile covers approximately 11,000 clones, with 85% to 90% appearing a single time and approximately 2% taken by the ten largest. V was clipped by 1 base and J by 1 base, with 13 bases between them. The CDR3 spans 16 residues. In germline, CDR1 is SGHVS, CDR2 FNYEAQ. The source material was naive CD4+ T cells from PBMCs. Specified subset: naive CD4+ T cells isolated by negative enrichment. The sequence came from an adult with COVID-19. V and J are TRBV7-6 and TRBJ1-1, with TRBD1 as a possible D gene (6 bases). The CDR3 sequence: CASSLGVGATNTEAFF. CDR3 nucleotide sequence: TGTGCCAGCAGCTTAGGGGTGGGGGCGACGAACACTGAAGCTTTCTTT.